This TCR beta chain emerged from a study of blood T cell repertoires in COVID-19. The overall study: The United States, Italy and Spain supplied acute and convalescent COVID-19 samples. Sample material is recorded as cDNA or gDNA derived from T cells, B-cell-depleted T cells, or PBMCs.

Followed longitudinally, the Seattle patients had been enrolled during active infection. Germline CDR1 is SGHTS and CDR2 is YDEGEE. The CDR3 loop spans 15 amino acids. V lost 3 bases to trimming and J lost 6 bases; unmatched junction nucleotides: 9. Authors' processing steps: The assay estimated nucleated cells by amplifying reference gene primers. Data came from immunoSEQ multiplex PCR; TCRdb stores just in-frame clones and leaves some out. V, J and clone size reflect that table, while D and trimming were determined from the DNA. This sample carries 150,000 to 200,000 clones, 75% to 90% of them seen once, and the ten largest clones take 7.6%.

Sequences were obtained from peripheral blood. This TCR came from a woman in her seventies with COVID-19, enrolled during active disease. The rearrangement uses TRBV5-8 and TRBJ2-3; 8 bases are a match to TRBD2. CDR3 sequence (DNA): TGTGCCAGCAGCTCACAGGGACTAGGGGGGGATACGCAGTATTTT. This encodes CASSSQGLGGDTQYF. The entire variable domain, with the rest obtained from reference TRBV5-8 and TRBJ2-3, is as follows: EAGVTQSPTHLIKTRGQQATLRCSPISGHTSVYWYQQALGLGLQFLLWYDEGEERNRGNFPPRFSGRQFPNYSSELNVNALELEDSALYLCASSSQGLGGDTQYFGPGTRLTVL.